This entry lists 20 T cell receptor beta chains sequenced from one sample in a study of T cell repertoires in cytomegalovirus infection. MiXCR was run by TCRdb on the reads, yielding one entry per CDR3 protein. The top ten clones hold around 9.6% of a sample with around 440,000 distinct CDR3 sequences, around 11% of them seen once. What was sequenced was PBMCs. These receptors were taken from a human donor in good health (CMV status not recorded). Some clones in this sample may be carry-over from other donors' samples.

The rearrangement joins TRBV12-3 or TRBV12-4 to TRBJ1-4; a possible D gene is TRBD1 (6 bases). V lost 7 bases and J 7 bases, leaving 13 bases between the germline ends. The CDR3 runs 13 residues. The DNA of the CDR3 is TGTGCCAGCAATAGGGGGGGGGGTGAAAAACTGTTTTTT. Translation: CASNRGGGEKLFF.

V and J are TRBV2 and TRBJ2-1; possibly TRBD2 for D (6 bases). Germline CDR1 is SNHLY and CDR2 is FYNNEI. This CDR3 has 15 residues. The germline V and J ends were trimmed by 7 bases and 9 bases, with 22 bases remaining between them. The CDR3 DNA reads as TGTGCCAGCAATCCCCTCGGGGGAGTCTGGCTTGAGCAGTTCTTC. As protein: CASNPLGGVWLEQFF.

This clonotype has at least ten counts. V gene TRBV2 combines with J gene TRBJ1-2; D gene uncertain. Trimming took 2 bases from V and 2 from J, leaving 12 bases between them. This CDR3 comprises 15 residues. Germline CDR1 and CDR2: SNHLY and FYNNEI. CDR3 sequence reads: CASSEPLGLNYGYTF. The CDR3 bases are TGTGCCAGCAGTGAACCCCTGGGATTGAACTATGGCTACACCTTC.

This clonotype was seen repeatedly, ten times or more. The chain carries TRBV7-3 and TRBJ1-1; D might be TRBD1 (5 bases). Germline V gene sequence: CDR1 SGHTA, CDR2 FQGTGA. The CDR3 runs 14 residues. V lost 2 bases and J 2 bases, leaving 9 bases between the germline ends. CDR3 DNA: TGTGCCAGCAGCTTAGAGGGGATTAACACTGAAGCTTTCTTT. Translating it yields CASSLEGINTEAFF.

This clonotype has a count of ten or more. The chain recombines TRBV12-5 with TRBJ1-2; D gene unclear. With 3 bases removed from V and 0 bases from J, the gap between germline ends came to 11 bases. The CDR3 has 15 residues. Germline loops: CDR1 LGHNT, CDR2 FRNRAP. CDR3 in amino acids: CASGFGRKPNYGYTF. The CDR3 region has the DNA TGTGCTAGTGGTTTTGGGAGAAAGCCTAACTATGGCTACACCTTC.

This sequence joins TRBV14 and TRBJ2-7; TRBD1 matches 9 bases. The ends lost 4 bases at V and 9 bases at J; junction bases unmatched: 16. The germline gives CDR1 SGHDN, CDR2 FVKESK. The CDR3 spans 16 residues. DNA of the CDR3: TGTGCCAGCAGCCTGTCGACGACAGGGGGAGAACTTGGGCAGTACTTC. Its protein is CASSLSTTGGELGQYF. The complete variable domain, with remaining parts taken from reference TRBV14 and TRBJ2-7, reads EAGVTQFPSHSVIEKGQTVTLRCDPISGHDNLYWYRRVMGKEIKFLLHFVKESKQDESGMPNNRFLAERTGGTYSTLKVQPAELEDSGVYFCASSLSTTGGELGQYFGPGTRLTVT.

Many counts were recorded for this clonotype. The genes are TRBV7-8 and TRBJ2-1; TRBD2 aligns across 8 bases. The V and J ends lost 2 bases and 3 bases, in that order; junction bases with no gene match: 15. The CDR3 is 19 residues long. Germline loops: CDR1 SGHVS, CDR2 FQNEAQ. The CDR3 coding sequence is TGTGCCAGCAGCTTAAGAGCGGGGGTCGTCCGGGATCGCTACAATGAGCAGTTCTTC. It encodes CASSLRAGVVRDRYNEQFF.

This clonotype showed up many times. The DNA of the CDR3 is TGCGCCAGCAGCTTGGGTCCGGGGAGCACTGAAGCTTTCTTT. Protein sequence: CASSLGPGSTEAFF. This chain connects TRBV5-1 to TRBJ1-1; D is unclear. Germline V lookup: CDR1 SGHRS, CDR2 YFSETQ. The V and J ends lost 0 bases and 4 bases respectively, with 10 bases between them. The CDR3 length is 14 residues. Filled out from reference TRBV5-1 and TRBJ1-1, the complete variable domain reads KAGVTQTPRYLIKTRGQQVTLSCSPISGHRSVSWYQQTPGQGLQFLFEYFSETQRNKGNFPGRFSGRQFSNSRSEMNVSTLELGDSALYLCASSLGPGSTEAFFGQGTRLTVV.

This clonotype occurred many times. The chain uses TRBV3-1 and TRBJ1-1; no definite D call. The CDR3 covers 14 residues. The V end was cut by 4 bases, the J end by 1 base, with 10 bases between. Germline values: CDR1 LGHDT, CDR2 YNNKEL (reference sequence). CDR3 nucleotides: TGTGCCAGCAGCCCTCGGATTGGGAACACTGAAGCTTTCTTT. This encodes CASSPRIGNTEAFF.

DNA of the CDR3: TGCAGTGCTAGAGATAAGGGACAGCTTCAACTTCACTATGGCTACACCTTC. This sequence encodes CSARDKGQLQLHYGYTF. The gene calls are TRBV20-1 and TRBJ1-2; 7 bases match TRBD1. The germline gives CDR1 DFQATT, CDR2 SNEGSKA (reference sequence). The CDR3 spans 17 residues. With V trimmed by 0 bases and J by 3 bases, 13 bases remained unmatched.

The V and J genes are TRBV19 and TRBJ1-1; D unclear. The CDR3 runs to 14 residues. Trimming took off 7 bases at V and 1 base at J, with 13 bases between the two ends. Germline V gives CDR1 LNHDA, CDR2 SQIVND (reference sequence). The CDR3 sequence is CASMLTRGNTEAFF. The DNA of the CDR3 is TGTGCCAGTATGCTCACCCGGGGGAACACTGAAGCTTTCTTT. The full variable domain, its missing parts supplied by reference TRBV19 and TRBJ1-1, is DGGITQSPKYLFRKEGQNVTLSCEQNLNHDAMYWYRQDPGQGLRLIYYSQIVNDFQKGDIAEGYSVSREKKESFPLTVTSAQKNPTAFYLCASMLTRGNTEAFFGQGTRLTVV.

This clonotype was observed at least ten times. The chain recombines TRBV12-3 or TRBV12-4 with TRBJ1-4; D is perhaps TRBD1 (6 bases). V lost 2 bases to trimming and J lost 8 bases, with 15 bases between them. The CDR3 has 15 residues. The CDR3 reads CASSLTWAGDEKLFF. CDR3 sequence (DNA): TGTGCCAGCAGTTTAACGTGGGCAGGGGACGAAAAACTGTTTTTT.

V usage is TRBV12-5 and J usage is TRBJ2-5, with D possibly TRBD2 on 7 matching bases. The germline V gene encodes CDR1 LGHNT and CDR2 FRNRAP. V dropped 3 bases and J dropped 5 bases, with 16 bases sitting between them. This CDR3 comprises 15 residues. CDR3 amino acids: CASGFQGGGEETQYF. CDR3 DNA: TGTGCTAGTGGTTTCCAAGGGGGGGGAGAGGAGACCCAGTACTTC.

Points on this clonotype: Possible read error: a much larger clone is one base away. CDR3 sequence (DNA): TGCGCCGGCAAAAGACGGGTCTGCACCTACGAGCGGTACTTC. Its translation is CAGKRRVCTYERYF. This rearrangement joins TRBV23-1 to TRBJ2-7; D ambiguous. TRBV23-1 carries the ORF label, with uncertain function. The CDR3 has 14 amino acids.

The genes are TRBV29-1 and TRBJ2-2, with D uncertain. Trimming pared 7 bases from V and 1 base from J, leaving 10 bases between. The CDR3 runs 13 residues. Germline CDR1 SQVTM, CDR2 ANQGSEA. CDR3 protein: CSGGSLNTGELFF. In DNA form, the CDR3 reads TGCAGCGGTGGGTCTCTGAACACCGGGGAGCTGTTTTTT.

With respect to this clonotype: A much larger clone is a single base away; this may be a read error. This chain joins TRBV28 and TRBJ2-3; D is unclear. Trimming cost V 4 bases and J 1 base, with 12 bases left between them. CDR3 size: 15 residues. Germline CDR1 is MDHEN and CDR2 is SYDVKM. The CDR3 nucleotides read TGTGCCAGCAGTTCAAAGGTGTACGGCACAGATACGCAGTATTTT. Translating gives CASSSKVYGTDTQYF.

This clonotype was observed at least ten times. The V and J genes are TRBV30 and TRBJ1-1; D remains ambiguous. Between the trimmed V and J ends, which lost 4 bases and 3 bases, there was a span of 12 bases. This CDR3 region has 13 residues. The V gene's germline CDR1 is GTSNPN and CDR2 SVGIG (reference sequence). The CDR3 spells CAWTEGPDTEAFF. The CDR3 DNA sequence: TGTGCCTGGACTGAGGGTCCGGACACTGAAGCTTTCTTT.

In its sample, this clonotype was seen many times. V usage is TRBV6-1 and J usage is TRBJ1-5; no reliable D call. The CDR3 runs 13 residues. Germline lookup yields CDR1 MNHNS and CDR2 SASEGT. Between the trimmed V and J ends, which lost 6 bases and 4 bases, there was a span of 10 bases. Here the CDR3 DNA reads TGTGCCAGCAGCGGGGTCCTGAATCAGCCCCAGCATTTT. Amino acids: CASSGVLNQPQHF.

The table lists this clonotype with a few counts. This chain connects TRBV4-1 to TRBJ1-2, with TRBD1 matching over 8 bases. This CDR3 has 18 amino acids. V lost 0 bases to trimming and J lost 0 bases; unmatched junction nucleotides: 9. The germline V gene has CDR1 MGHRA and CDR2 YSYEKL. The CDR3 region has the DNA TGCGCCAGCAGCCAAGAGGAGGACCCAGGGGGCTCTAACTATGGCTACACCTTC. This encodes CASSQEEDPGGSNYGYTF.

V usage is TRBV2 and J usage is TRBJ1-5, with D hard to call. V gave up 4 bases and J gave up 2 bases, with 15 bases separating them. Germline CDR1 is SNHLY and CDR2 is FYNNEI. The CDR3 consists of 16 residues. CDR3 sequence: CASSAELSWGNQPQHF. The CDR3 nucleotides read TGTGCCAGCAGTGCCGAGCTCAGTTGGGGCAATCAGCCCCAGCATTTT.